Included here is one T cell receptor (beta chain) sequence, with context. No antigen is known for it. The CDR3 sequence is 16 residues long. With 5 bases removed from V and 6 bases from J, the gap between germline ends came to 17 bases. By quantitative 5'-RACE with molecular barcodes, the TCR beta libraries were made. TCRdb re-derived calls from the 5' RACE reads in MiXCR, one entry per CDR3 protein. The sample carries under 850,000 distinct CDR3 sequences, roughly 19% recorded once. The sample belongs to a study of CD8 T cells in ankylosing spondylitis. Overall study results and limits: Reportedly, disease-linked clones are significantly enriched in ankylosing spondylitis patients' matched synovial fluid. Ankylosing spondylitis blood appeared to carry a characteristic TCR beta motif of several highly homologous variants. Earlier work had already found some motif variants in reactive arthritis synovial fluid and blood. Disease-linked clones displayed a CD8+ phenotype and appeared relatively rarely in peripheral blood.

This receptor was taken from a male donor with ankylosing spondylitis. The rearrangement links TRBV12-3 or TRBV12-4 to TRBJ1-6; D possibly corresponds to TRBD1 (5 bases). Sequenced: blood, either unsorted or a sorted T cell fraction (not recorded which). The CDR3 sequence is CASSTQASVGNSPLHF. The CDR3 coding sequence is TGTGCCAGCAGTACACAGGCATCGGTGGGTAATTCACCCCTCCACTTT.